What follows are 21 T cell receptor beta chains derived from one specimen sequenced in a study of CD8+CD57+ T cells in acquired aplastic anemia. According to the study, genomic DNA was the template for TCR beta VDJ and CDR3 profiling. TCRdb processed the reads anew with MiXCR; each CDR3 protein has one entry. The repertoire includes fewer than 150,000 distinct CDR3 sequences, about 48% of them detected once, and about 2.7% sits in the top ten. Sequenced sample: sorted CD4+, CD8+, or CD8+CD57+ T cells (not recorded which) from PBMCs. The receptors shown here come from a human donor in good health, serving as a control.

V usage is TRBV29-1 and J usage is TRBJ2-5; D remains unclear. V was pared by 5 bases and J by 2 bases, with 9 bases between. This CDR3 region has 12 residues. Germline loops: CDR1 SQVTM, CDR2 ANQGSEA. Here the CDR3 reads CSVFFGQETQYF. CDR3 sequence (DNA): TGCAGCGTTTTCTTCGGTCAAGAGACCCAGTACTTC.

This clonotype was seen once. The gene calls are TRBV20-1 and TRBJ2-7; D is ambiguous. V was pared by 1 base and J by 0 bases, with 7 bases between. The CDR3 loop spans 13 amino acids. From germline, CDR1 is DFQATT and CDR2 SNEGSKA (reference sequence). The CDR3 loop is CSARGADSYEQYF. The CDR3, as DNA: TGCAGTGCTAGAGGGGCAGACTCCTACGAGCAGTACTTC.

At least ten counts were recorded for this clonotype. The chain has TRBV30 and TRBJ1-1; 9 nucleotides align to TRBD1. V lost 2 bases to trimming and J lost 5 bases; unmatched junction nucleotides: 9. Germline values: CDR1 GTSNPN, CDR2 SVGIG (reference sequence). This CDR3 region has 15 residues. CDR3 amino acids: CAWSPGQGDLTEAFF. CDR3 nucleotide sequence: TGTGCCTGGAGTCCGGGACAGGGTGATTTGACTGAAGCTTTCTTT.

The sample holds many counts of this clonotype. The chain carries TRBV5-1 and TRBJ2-2, with 7 bases that match TRBD1. The CDR3 length is 16 residues. Unmatched junction bases numbered 10, after V lost 4 bases and J lost 4 bases. CDR1 is SGHRS, CDR2 YFSETQ, per germline. CDR3 nucleotides: TGCGCCAGCAGCCCCCGACAGGGTGCACCCACCGGGGAGCTGTTTTTT. Its protein product is CASSPRQGAPTGELFF. Full variable domain (remainder filled in from reference TRBV5-1 and TRBJ2-2): KAGVTQTPRYLIKTRGQQVTLSCSPISGHRSVSWYQQTPGQGLQFLFEYFSETQRNKGNFPGRFSGRQFSNSRSEMNVSTLELGDSALYLCASSPRQGAPTGELFFGEGSRLTVL.

Of note for this clonotype: This may be a read error, as it is one base from a much larger clone. The chain employs TRBV25-1 and TRBJ1-2; D possibly corresponds to TRBD1 (5 bases). The CDR3 sequence is 15 residues long. CDR1 and CDR2 (germline): MGHDK, SYGVNS. Trimming took 2 bases from V and 4 from J, leaving 14 bases between them. CDR3 amino acids: CASSEVGGMAYGYTF. The DNA of the CDR3 is TGTGCCAGCAGTGAAGTGGGGGGGATGGCCTATGGCTACACCTTC.

This clonotype was recorded many times. The chain couples TRBV19 to TRBJ1-4; the D gene is possibly TRBD1 (5 bases). Trimming left V 2 bases short and J 6 bases short, with 10 bases between. CDR1 is LNHDA and CDR2 is SQIVND in the germline V gene (reference sequence). CDR3 length: 14 residues. CDR3 bases: TGTGCCAGTAGTATAACGCGGGGGGATGAAAAACTGTTTTTT. As protein: CASSITRGDEKLFF.

J is TRBJ2-5 and V is TRBV15, with D possibly TRBD1 on 6 matching bases. Per the germline V gene, CDR1 is LNHNV and CDR2 is YYDKDF (reference sequence). V lost 1 base and J lost 1, with 13 bases in between. CDR3 length equals 16 residues. This CDR3 is CATSRVAGALQETQYF. As DNA, the CDR3 is TGTGCCACCAGCAGAGTGGCAGGGGCCCTCCAAGAGACCCAGTACTTC.

This clonotype was seen a few times. The rearrangement joins TRBV20-1 to TRBJ2-1; TRBD2 matches at 11 bases. V lost 6 bases and J lost 9; bases outside the gene matches: 7. CDR1 and CDR2 from the germline V gene are DFQATT and SNEGSKA (reference sequence). This CDR3 is 13 amino acids long. The CDR3 DNA reads TGCAGTGCATTCGGACTAGCGGGTTTTGAGCAGTTCTTC. Its translation: CSAFGLAGFEQFF.

At least ten counts were recorded for this clonotype. The rearrangement joins TRBV5-8 to TRBJ1-2, with no clear D. Germline lookup yields CDR1 SGHTS and CDR2 YDEGEE. Between the trimmed V and J ends, which lost 3 bases and 4 bases, there was a span of 10 bases. The CDR3 is 13 amino acids. CDR3 nucleotide sequence: TGTGCCAGCAGCTCGGACGTGTTCTATGGCTACACCTTC. Its translation is CASSSDVFYGYTF.

The chain has TRBV7-3 and TRBJ1-1; 7 positions agree with TRBD1. The CDR3 is 14 residues long. Trimming took 4 bases from V and 11 from J; bases not matched to a gene: 13. The germline gives CDR1 SGHTA, CDR2 FQGTGA. The CDR3 DNA is TGTGCCAGCAGCTCCAGACAGGGAGGAGGAAGGGCTTTCTTT. This translates into CASSSRQGGGRAFF.

The table lists this clonotype with a count of one. Just one base apart from a much larger clone, this may be a read error. The chain uses TRBV27 and TRBJ2-3, with a possible D match to TRBD1 (6 bases). The CDR3 contains 13 residues. From germline, CDR1 is MNHEY and CDR2 SMNVEV (reference sequence). CDR3 in amino acids: CPSRGQTSNTQYF. The CDR3, as DNA: TGTCCCAGCAGAGGACAGACTTCTAATACGCAGTATTTT.

As DNA, the CDR3 is TGCGCCAGCAGCTCCGGGACTAGCAATGAGCAGTTCTTC. This sequence encodes CASSSGTSNEQFF. The chain employs TRBV5-1 and TRBJ2-1, with 8 bases fitting TRBD2. Looked up from germline, CDR1 is SGHRS and CDR2 is YFSETQ. The CDR3 extends over 13 amino acids. V shed 3 bases and J 6 bases; nucleotides not matched to a gene: 2.

The chain employs TRBV11-2 and TRBJ2-3, with 12 positions matching TRBD2. CDR1 is SGHAT and CDR2 is FQNNGV in the germline V gene. The ends lost 5 bases at V and 2 bases at J; junction bases unmatched: 5. The CDR3 has 16 amino acids. The CDR3, as DNA: TGTGCCAGCAGCAAACTAGCGGGAGGCGTCACAGATACGCAGTATTTT. It codes for CASSKLAGGVTDTQYF.

CDR3 coding DNA: TGTGCCATCGGTGGCGACATAGGGCAGCCCCAGCATTTT. Its protein product is CAIGGDIGQPQHF. The chain recombines TRBV10-3 with TRBJ1-5; D is ambiguous. Germline CDR1 and CDR2: ENHRY and SYGVKD. The CDR3 has 13 amino acids. Between the trimmed V and J ends, which lost 8 bases and 7 bases, there was a span of 15 bases.

This rearrangement joins TRBV12-3 or TRBV12-4 to TRBJ1-2, with TRBD1 matching over 8 bases. The CDR3 covers 13 residues. Unmatched junction bases numbered 9, after V lost 3 bases and J lost 12 bases. The CDR3 loop is CASSLETGAVDTF. The CDR3, as DNA: TGTGCCAGCAGTTTGGAGACAGGGGCTGTAGACACCTTC.

V is TRBV11-2 and J is TRBJ2-7, with D possibly matching TRBD2 (5 bases). Per germline, CDR1 SGHAT and CDR2 FQNNGV. V was cut by 6 bases and J by 6 bases, with 15 bases left in between. The CDR3 has 13 residues. The CDR3 is CASSPLDWGEQYF. CDR3 sequence (DNA): TGTGCCAGCAGTCCCTTGGACTGGGGCGAGCAGTACTTC.

The chain joins TRBV10-3 to TRBJ1-2; 8 nucleotides align to TRBD1. V gave up 8 bases and J gave up 5 bases; unmatched junction bases: 7. Germline CDR1 and CDR2: ENHRY and SYGVKD. The CDR3 totals 13 residues. CDR3 sequence: CAIGTGELYGYTF. The CDR3 nucleotides read TGTGCCATCGGGACAGGAGAGTTATATGGCTACACCTTC.

At least ten counts were recorded for this clonotype. The chain joins TRBV28 to TRBJ2-7, with D maybe TRBD2 (5 bases). Germline V CDR1 and CDR2: MDHEN, SYDVKM. The CDR3 is 14 amino acids. V was pared by 6 bases and J by 7 bases, with 19 bases between. CDR3 region: CASREARAALEQYF. The CDR3, as DNA: TGTGCCAGCAGAGAGGCGCGAGCGGCCCTAGAGCAGTACTTC.

There are many counts of this clonotype. V usage is TRBV5-4 and J usage is TRBJ1-1; a possible D gene is TRBD1 (6 bases). Germline assignment: CDR1 SGHNT and CDR2 YYREEE (reference sequence). Trimming took off 1 base at V and 4 bases at J, with 23 bases between the two ends. The CDR3 consists of 18 residues. The CDR3 sequence is CASSLFAGVAVGTTEAFF. CDR3 nucleotide sequence: TGTGCCAGCAGCTTGTTTGCAGGGGTCGCCGTGGGAACCACTGAAGCTTTCTTT.

V is TRBV2 and J is TRBJ2-2, with 9 bases lining up with TRBD1. The V gene's germline CDR1 is SNHLY and CDR2 FYNNEI. With 11 bases clipped from V and 7 bases from J, the junction kept 5 bases outside the gene matches. CDR3 length equals 12 residues. CDR3 loop: CAGGTGNGELFF. CDR3 in DNA: TGTGCCGGAGGGACAGGGAACGGGGAGCTGTTTTTT.

This clonotype was observed at least ten times. The chain has TRBV3-1 and TRBJ2-2; D remains ambiguous. V dropped 3 bases and J dropped 4 bases, with 12 bases sitting between them. The CDR3 runs to 15 residues. Germline V gene data show CDR1 as LGHDT and CDR2 as YNNKEL (reference sequence). The DNA for the CDR3 is TGTGCCAGCAGCCATGACCCCATACGCACCGGGGAGCTGTTTTTT. Amino acid sequence: CASSHDPIRTGELFF.